A few counts support the clone carrying this TCR beta chain. In the original workflow: Reference gene primer amplification in the assay estimated nucleated cell counts. Produced via immunoSEQ multiplex PCR; TCRdb's table is partial and in-frame only. The DNA was the basis for D and trimming; V, J and clone size are from that table. The table has 150,000 to 200,000 clones, approximately 90% seen once. V lost 0 bases to trimming and J lost 0 bases, with 9 bases between them. The germline V gene has CDR1 LGHNA and CDR2 YSLEER. This CDR3 has 16 residues. The entry originates in a study of blood T cell repertoires in COVID-19. Background on the study: Samples of COVID-19 (acute and convalescent) were obtained from the United States, Italy and Spain. T cells, B-cell-depleted T cells, or PBMCs supplied cDNA or gDNA.

The J gene is TRBJ2-1, the V gene TRBV4-3, with D perhaps matching TRBD2 (6 bases). Sequencing input: peripheral blood. The receptor was derived from a human donor in a cohort sampled during active COVID-19. This chain's CDR3 is CASSQDGGVSYNEQFF. CDR3 nucleotide sequence: TGCGCCAGCAGCCAAGATGGCGGGGTCTCCTACAATGAGCAGTTCTTC.